This T cell receptor (beta chain) came from a study of T cells in localized non-small cell lung cancer. Some clones are missing from TCRdb's copy, which holds only in-frame ones; the method was immunoSEQ multiplex PCR. The sample shows roughly 1,400 clones, over 20% of them seen only once. The CDR3 consists of 14 residues. Germline V lookup: CDR1 MNHGY, CDR2 SAAAGT. The V gene end was trimmed by 7 bases and the J gene end by 2 bases; junction bases not matched to a gene: 4. This clone is categorized as medium-sized (0.01 to 0.1%). Here the sequenced sample was lung tumor tissue, taken before any cancer treatment. This clonotype originated in a male donor aged 60 or over with stage III squamous cell lung carcinoma. This chain uses TRBV6-8 with TRBJ1-5; 8 positions agree with TRBD1. CDR3 nucleotides: TGTGCCAGCAACGTACAGGGGGGCAATCAGCCCCAGCATTTT. This gives the protein CASNVQGGNQPQHF.